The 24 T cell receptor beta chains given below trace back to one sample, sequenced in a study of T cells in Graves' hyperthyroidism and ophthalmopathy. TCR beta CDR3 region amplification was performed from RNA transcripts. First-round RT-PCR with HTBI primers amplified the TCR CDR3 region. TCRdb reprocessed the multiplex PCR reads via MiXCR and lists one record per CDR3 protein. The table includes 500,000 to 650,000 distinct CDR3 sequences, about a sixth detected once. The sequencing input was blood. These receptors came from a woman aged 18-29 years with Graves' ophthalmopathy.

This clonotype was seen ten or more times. The CDR3 here is CASGVGSAPSQETQYF. DNA of the CDR3: TGTGCCAGCGGAGTGGGTAGCGCACCGTCCCAAGAGACCCAGTACTTC. V usage is TRBV7-2 and J usage is TRBJ2-5; a possible D gene is TRBD2 (5 bases). The germline V gene encodes CDR1 SGHTA and CDR2 FQGNSA. The CDR3 spans 16 residues. The ends were cut back, 8 bases at V and 1 base at J, with 20 bases in the middle.

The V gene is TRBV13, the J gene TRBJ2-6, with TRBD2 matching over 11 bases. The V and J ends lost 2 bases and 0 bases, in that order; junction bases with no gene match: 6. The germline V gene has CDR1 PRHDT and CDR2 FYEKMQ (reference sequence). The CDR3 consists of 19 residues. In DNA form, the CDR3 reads TGTGCCAGCAGCTTAAAAGGACTAGCGGGTCACTCTGGGGCCAACGTCCTGACTTTC. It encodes CASSLKGLAGHSGANVLTF.

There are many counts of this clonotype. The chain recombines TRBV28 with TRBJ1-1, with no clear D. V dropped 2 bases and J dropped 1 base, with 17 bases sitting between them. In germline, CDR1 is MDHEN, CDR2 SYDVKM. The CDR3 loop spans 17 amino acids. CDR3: CASSLTSQPITNTEAFF. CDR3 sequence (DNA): TGTGCCAGCAGTTTAACTTCGCAGCCCATTACGAACACTGAAGCTTTCTTT. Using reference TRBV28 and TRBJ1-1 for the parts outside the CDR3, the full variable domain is DVKVTQSSRYLVKRTGEKVFLECVQDMDHENMFWYRQDPGLGLRLIYFSYDVKMKEKGDIPEGYSVSREKKERFSLILESASTNQTSMYLCASSLTSQPITNTEAFFGQGTRLTVV.

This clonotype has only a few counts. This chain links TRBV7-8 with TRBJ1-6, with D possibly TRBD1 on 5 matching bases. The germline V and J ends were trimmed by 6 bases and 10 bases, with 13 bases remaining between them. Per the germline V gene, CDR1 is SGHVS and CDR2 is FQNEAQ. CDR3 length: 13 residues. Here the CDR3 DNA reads TGTGCCAGCAGTCTACCCACAGGCTCACCCCTCCACTTT. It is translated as CASSLPTGSPLHF.

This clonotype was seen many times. This chain's CDR3 is CASRGLEGYEQYF. CDR3 in DNA: TGTGCCAGCAGGGGACTAGAAGGATACGAGCAGTACTTC. This chain links TRBV2 with TRBJ2-7; 8 nucleotides match TRBD2. The length of the CDR3 is 13 residues. V lost 6 bases to trimming and J lost 4 bases; unmatched junction nucleotides: 5. In germline, CDR1 is SNHLY, CDR2 FYNNEI.

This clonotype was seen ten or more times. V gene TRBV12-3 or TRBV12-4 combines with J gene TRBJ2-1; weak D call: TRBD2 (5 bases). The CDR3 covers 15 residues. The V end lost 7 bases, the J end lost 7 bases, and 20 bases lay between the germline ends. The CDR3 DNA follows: TGTGCCAGCATGGGGAAGGGAGTAGTGATAAATGAGCAGTTCTTC. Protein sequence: CASMGKGVVINEQFF.

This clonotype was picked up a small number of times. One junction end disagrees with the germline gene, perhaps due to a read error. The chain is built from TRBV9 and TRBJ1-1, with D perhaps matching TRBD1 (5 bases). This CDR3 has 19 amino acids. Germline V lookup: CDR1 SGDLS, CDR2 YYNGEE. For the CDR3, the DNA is TGTGCCAGCAGCCGAGAACTGCAACCTGGGACGGACAAGAACACTGAAGCCTTCTTT. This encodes CASSRELQPGTDKNTEAFF.

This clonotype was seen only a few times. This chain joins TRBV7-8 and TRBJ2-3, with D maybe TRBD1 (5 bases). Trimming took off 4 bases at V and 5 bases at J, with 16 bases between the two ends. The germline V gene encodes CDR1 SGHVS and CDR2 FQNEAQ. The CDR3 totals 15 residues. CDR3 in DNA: TGTGCCAGCAGCTCCTTAGGTGGGGCAGAAGATACGCAGTATTTT. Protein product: CASSSLGGAEDTQYF.

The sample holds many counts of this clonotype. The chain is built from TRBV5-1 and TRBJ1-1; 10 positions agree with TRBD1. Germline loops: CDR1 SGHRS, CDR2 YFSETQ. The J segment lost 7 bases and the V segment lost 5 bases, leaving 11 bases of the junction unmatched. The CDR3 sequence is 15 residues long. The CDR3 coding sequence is TGCGCCAGCAGTTGGGGACAGGGGACCTTAGATGAAGCTTTCTTT. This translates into CASSWGQGTLDEAFF.

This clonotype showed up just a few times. CDR3 region: CATSDPSWGPDEKLFF. The CDR3 DNA reads TGTGCCACCAGTGATCCCTCGTGGGGGCCAGATGAAAAACTGTTTTTT. The chain carries TRBV24-1 and TRBJ1-4; a possible D gene is TRBD1 (6 bases). The CDR3 runs to 16 residues. Per the germline V gene, CDR1 is KGHDR and CDR2 is SFDVKD. V was pared by 3 bases and J by 6 bases, with 16 bases between.

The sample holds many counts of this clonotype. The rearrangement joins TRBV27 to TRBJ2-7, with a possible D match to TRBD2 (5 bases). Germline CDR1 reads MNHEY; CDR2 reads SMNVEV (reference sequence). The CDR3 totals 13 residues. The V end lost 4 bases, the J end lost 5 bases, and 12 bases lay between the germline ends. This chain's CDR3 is CASSSAEVDEQYF. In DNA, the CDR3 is TGTGCCAGCAGTTCAGCGGAGGTCGACGAGCAGTACTTC.

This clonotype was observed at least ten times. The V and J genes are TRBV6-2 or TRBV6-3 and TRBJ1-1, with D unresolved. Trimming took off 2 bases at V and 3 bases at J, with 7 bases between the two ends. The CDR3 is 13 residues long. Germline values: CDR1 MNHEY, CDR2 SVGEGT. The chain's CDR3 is CASSYAGYTEAFF. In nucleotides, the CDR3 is TGTGCCAGCAGTTACGCTGGGTACACTGAAGCTTTCTTT.

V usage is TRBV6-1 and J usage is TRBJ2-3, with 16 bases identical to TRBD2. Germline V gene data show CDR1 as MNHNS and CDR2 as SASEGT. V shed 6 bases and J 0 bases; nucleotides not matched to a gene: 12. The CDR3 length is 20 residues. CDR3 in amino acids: CASSSGTSGGARFSTDTQYF. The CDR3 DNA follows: TGTGCCAGCAGCTCCGGGACTAGCGGGGGGGCCCGTTTTAGCACAGATACGCAGTATTTT.

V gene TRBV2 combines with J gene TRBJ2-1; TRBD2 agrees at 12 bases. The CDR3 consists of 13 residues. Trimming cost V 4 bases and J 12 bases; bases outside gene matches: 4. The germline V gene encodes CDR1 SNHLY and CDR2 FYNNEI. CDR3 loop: CASSGGLAGMQFF. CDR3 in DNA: TGTGCCAGCAGTGGAGGACTAGCGGGAATGCAGTTCTTC.

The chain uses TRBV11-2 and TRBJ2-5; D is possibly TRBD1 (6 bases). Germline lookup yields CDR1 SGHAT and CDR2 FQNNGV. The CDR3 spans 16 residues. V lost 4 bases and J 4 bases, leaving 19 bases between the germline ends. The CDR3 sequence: CASSYGYTGLGETQYF. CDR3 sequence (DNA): TGTGCCAGCAGCTACGGGTACACAGGGCTAGGAGAGACCCAGTACTTC.

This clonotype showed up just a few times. This CDR3 is CASSRVGTGTGELFF. CDR3 bases: TGTGCCAGCAGCCGGGTAGGGACAGGCACCGGGGAGCTGTTTTTT. The chain employs TRBV7-9 and TRBJ2-2; 8 bases are a match to TRBD1. The CDR3 contains 15 residues. Germline V gives CDR1 SEHNR, CDR2 FQNEAQ (reference sequence). With V trimmed by 5 bases and J by 4 bases, 6 bases remained unmatched. Full variable domain (rest looked up from reference TRBV7-9 and TRBJ2-2): DTGVSQNPRHKITKRGQNVTFRCDPISEHNRLYWYRQTLGQGPEFLTYFQNEAQLEKSRLLSDRFSAERPKGSFSTLEIQRTEQGDSAMYLCASSRVGTGTGELFFGEGSRLTVL.

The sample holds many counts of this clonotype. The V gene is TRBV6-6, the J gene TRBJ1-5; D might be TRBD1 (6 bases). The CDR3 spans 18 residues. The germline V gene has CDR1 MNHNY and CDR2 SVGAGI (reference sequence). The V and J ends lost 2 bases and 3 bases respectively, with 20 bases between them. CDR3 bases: TGTGCCAGCAGTTACCGTGGACAGACAAATATTATCAATCAGCCCCAGCATTTT. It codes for CASSYRGQTNIINQPQHF.

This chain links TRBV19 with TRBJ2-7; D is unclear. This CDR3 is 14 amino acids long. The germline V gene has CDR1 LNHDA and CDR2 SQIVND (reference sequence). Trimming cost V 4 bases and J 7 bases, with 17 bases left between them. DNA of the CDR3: TGTGCCAGTAGTACACAGACGCGTGGTGGTGAGCAGTACTTC. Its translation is CASSTQTRGGEQYF.

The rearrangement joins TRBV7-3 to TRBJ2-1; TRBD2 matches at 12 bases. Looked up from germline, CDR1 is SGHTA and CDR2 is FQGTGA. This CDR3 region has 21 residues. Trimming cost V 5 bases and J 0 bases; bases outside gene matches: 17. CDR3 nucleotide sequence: TGTGCCAGCAGCCCCCTCGGGGGTGGACTAGCGGGAAGAAACTCCTACAATGAGCAGTTCTTC. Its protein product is CASSPLGGGLAGRNSYNEQFF.

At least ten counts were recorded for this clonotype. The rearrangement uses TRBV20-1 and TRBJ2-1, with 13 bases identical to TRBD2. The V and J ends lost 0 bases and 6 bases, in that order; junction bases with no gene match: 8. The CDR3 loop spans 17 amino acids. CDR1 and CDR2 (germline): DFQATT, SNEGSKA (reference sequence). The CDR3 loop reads CSARERTSGSWGNEQFF. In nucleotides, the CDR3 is TGCAGTGCTAGAGAGAGGACTAGCGGGAGCTGGGGCAATGAGCAGTTCTTC.

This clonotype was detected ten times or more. In DNA, the CDR3 is TGTGCCGGCGGGGCGCGGAGCACTGAAGCTTTCTTT. It translates to CAGGARSTEAFF. The chain uses TRBV6-1 and TRBJ1-1, with a weak D call TRBD1 (5 bases). In germline, CDR1 is MNHNS, CDR2 SASEGT. Trimming left V 11 bases short and J 4 bases short, with 14 bases between. The CDR3 has 12 amino acids.

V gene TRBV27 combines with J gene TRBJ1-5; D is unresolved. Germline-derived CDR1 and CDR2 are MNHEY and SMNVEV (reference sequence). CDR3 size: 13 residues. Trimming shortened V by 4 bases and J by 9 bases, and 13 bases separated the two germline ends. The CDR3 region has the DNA TGTGCCAGCAGTTCCTCCGGCGGAAGGCCCCAGCATTTT. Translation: CASSSSGGRPQHF.

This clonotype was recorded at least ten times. The CDR3 spells CASSLARNTDTQYF. The CDR3 region has the DNA TGTGCCAGCAGCTTAGCCAGGAACACAGATACGCAGTATTTT. The V gene is TRBV13, the J gene TRBJ2-3; the D is unclear. Deletions cut 1 base from V and 2 bases from J, with 7 bases between. Germline loops: CDR1 PRHDT, CDR2 FYEKMQ (reference sequence). This CDR3 comprises 14 residues.

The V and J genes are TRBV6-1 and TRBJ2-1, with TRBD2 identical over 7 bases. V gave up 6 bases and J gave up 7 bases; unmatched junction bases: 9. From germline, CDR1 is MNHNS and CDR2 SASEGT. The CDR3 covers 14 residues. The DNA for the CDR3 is TGTGCCAGCAGGGGGGGGAGGGCCATGAATGAGCAGTTCTTC. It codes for CASRGGRAMNEQFF.